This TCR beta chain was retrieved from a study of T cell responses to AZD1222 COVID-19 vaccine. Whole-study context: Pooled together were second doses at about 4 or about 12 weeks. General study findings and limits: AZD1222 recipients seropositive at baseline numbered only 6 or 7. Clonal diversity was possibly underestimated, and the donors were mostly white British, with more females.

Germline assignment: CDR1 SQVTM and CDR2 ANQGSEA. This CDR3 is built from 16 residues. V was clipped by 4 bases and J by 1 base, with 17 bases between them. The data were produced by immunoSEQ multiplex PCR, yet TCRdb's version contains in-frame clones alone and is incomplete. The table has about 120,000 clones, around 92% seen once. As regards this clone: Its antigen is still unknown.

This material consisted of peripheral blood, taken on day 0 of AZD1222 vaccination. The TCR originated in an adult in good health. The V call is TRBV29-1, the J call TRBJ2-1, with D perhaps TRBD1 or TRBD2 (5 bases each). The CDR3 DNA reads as TGCAGCGTTGTCGGGGCTAGCCTTCATTCCTACAATGAGCAGTTCTTC. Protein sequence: CSVVGASLHSYNEQFF.